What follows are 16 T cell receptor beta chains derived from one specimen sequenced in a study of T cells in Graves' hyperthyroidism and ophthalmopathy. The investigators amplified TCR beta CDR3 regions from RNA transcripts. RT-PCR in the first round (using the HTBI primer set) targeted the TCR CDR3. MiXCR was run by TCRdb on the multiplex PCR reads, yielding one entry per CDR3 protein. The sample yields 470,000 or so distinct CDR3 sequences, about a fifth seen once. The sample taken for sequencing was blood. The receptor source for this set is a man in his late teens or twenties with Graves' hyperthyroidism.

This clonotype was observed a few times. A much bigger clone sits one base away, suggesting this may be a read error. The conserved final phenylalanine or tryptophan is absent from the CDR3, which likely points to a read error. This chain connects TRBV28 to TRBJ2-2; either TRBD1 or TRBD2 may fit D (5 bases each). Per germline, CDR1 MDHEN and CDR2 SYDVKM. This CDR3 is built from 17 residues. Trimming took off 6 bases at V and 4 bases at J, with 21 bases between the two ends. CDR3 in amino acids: CASSRSGWGRGTGELFL. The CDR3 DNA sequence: TGTGCCAGCAGCCGTTCGGGTTGGGGCCGGGGCACCGGGGAGCTGTTTTTG.

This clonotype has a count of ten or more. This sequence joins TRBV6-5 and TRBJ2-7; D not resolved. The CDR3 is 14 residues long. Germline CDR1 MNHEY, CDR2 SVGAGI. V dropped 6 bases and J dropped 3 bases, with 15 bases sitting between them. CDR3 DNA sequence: TGTGCCAGCAGCTACCAGAGAACCGGCTACGAGCAGTACTTC. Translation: CASSYQRTGYEQYF.

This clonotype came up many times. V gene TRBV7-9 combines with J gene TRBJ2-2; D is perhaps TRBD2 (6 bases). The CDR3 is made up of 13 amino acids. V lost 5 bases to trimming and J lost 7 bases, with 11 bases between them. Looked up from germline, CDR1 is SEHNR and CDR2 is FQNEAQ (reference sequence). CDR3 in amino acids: CASSQTRSGELFF. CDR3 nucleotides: TGTGCCAGCAGCCAGACTAGGAGCGGGGAGCTGTTTTTT.

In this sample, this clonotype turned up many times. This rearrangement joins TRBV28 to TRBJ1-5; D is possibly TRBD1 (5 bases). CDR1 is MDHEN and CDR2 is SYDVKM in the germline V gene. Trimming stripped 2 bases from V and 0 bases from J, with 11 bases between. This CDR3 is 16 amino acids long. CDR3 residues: CASSLGWGDSNQPQHF. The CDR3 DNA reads TGTGCCAGCAGTTTAGGGTGGGGGGATAGCAATCAGCCCCAGCATTTT.

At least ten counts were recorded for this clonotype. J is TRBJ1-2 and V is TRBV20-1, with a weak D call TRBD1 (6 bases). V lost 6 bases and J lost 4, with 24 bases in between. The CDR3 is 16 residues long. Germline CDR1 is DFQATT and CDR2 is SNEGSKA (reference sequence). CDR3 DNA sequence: TGCAGTGCCCCAGACTCGGACAGCCCCCGGGGCTATGGCTACACCTTC. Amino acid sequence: CSAPDSDSPRGYGYTF.

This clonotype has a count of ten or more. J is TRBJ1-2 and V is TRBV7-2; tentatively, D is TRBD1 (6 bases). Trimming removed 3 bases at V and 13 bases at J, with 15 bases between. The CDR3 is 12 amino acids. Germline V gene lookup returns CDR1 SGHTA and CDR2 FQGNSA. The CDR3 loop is CASSLTGLGPTF. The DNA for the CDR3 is TGTGCCAGCAGCTTGACAGGCCTAGGGCCCACCTTC.

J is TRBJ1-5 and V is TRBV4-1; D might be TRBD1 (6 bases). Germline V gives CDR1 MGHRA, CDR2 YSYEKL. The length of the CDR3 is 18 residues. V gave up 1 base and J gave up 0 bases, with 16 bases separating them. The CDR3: CASSQGVQGSFSNQPQHF. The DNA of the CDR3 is TGCGCCAGCAGCCAAGGCGTACAGGGTTCTTTTAGCAATCAGCCCCAGCATTTT.

CDR3 in amino acids: CASSLVGGQNQPQHF. The DNA of the CDR3 is TGTGCCAGCAGCTTAGTAGGGGGACAGAATCAGCCCCAGCATTTT. The chain has TRBV7-2 and TRBJ1-5; 7 bases fit TRBD1. Germline CDR1 and CDR2: SGHTA and FQGNSA. This CDR3 has 15 residues. Trimming took 1 base from V and 4 from J; bases not matched to a gene: 4.

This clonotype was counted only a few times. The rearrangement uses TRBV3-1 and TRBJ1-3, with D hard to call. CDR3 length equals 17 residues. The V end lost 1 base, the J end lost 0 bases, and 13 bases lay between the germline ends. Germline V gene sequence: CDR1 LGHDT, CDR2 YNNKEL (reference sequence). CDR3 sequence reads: CASSQGFQAISGNTIYF. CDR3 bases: TGTGCCAGCAGCCAAGGATTCCAGGCGATCTCTGGAAACACCATATATTTT.

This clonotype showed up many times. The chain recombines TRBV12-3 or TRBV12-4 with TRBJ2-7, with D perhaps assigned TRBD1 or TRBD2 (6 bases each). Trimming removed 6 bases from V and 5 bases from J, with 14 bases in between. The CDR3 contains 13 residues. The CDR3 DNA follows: TGTGCCAGCAGCCTCCGGGGGCTGGACGAGCAGTACTTC. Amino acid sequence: CASSLRGLDEQYF.

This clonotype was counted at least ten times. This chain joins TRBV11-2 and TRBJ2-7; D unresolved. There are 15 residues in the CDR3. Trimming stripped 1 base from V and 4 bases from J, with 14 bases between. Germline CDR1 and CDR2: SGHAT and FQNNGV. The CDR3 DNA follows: TGTGCCAGCAGCTTAGGAGGAAGCCTTGGATACGAGCAGTACTTC. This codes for CASSLGGSLGYEQYF.

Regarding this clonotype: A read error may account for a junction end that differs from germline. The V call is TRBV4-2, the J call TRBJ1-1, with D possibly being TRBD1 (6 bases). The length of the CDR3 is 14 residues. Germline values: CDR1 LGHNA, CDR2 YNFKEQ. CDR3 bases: TGTGCCAGCAGCCAGACGACAGGTGGGGCTGAAGCTTGCTTT. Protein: CASSQTTGGAEACF.

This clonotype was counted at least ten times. The CDR3 DNA is TGCAGTGCTGCGACTAGCGGGGGGGCCTGGGCCCAGTACTTC. Translation: CSAATSGGAWAQYF. The V gene is TRBV20-1, the J gene TRBJ2-5; 14 positions agree with TRBD2. The germline CDR1 and CDR2 sequences are DFQATT and SNEGSKA (reference sequence). CDR3 length: 14 residues. Trimming took 5 bases from V and 9 from J; bases not matched to a gene: 8.

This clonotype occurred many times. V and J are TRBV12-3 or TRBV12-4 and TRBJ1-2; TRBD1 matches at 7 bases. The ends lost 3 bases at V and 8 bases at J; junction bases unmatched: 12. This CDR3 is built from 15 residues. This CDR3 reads CASSFAFLGGGGYTF. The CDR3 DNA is TGTGCCAGCAGTTTCGCCTTTTTAGGGGGCGGCGGCTACACCTTC.

The CDR3 sequence is CASSQDVAETQYF. The CDR3 DNA is TGTGCCAGCAGCCAAGACGTAGCCGAGACCCAGTACTTC. The chain employs TRBV4-2 and TRBJ2-5; unclear D gene. This CDR3 contains 13 residues. Germline V lookup: CDR1 LGHNA, CDR2 YNFKEQ. Trimming removed 0 bases from V and 5 bases from J, with 7 bases in between.

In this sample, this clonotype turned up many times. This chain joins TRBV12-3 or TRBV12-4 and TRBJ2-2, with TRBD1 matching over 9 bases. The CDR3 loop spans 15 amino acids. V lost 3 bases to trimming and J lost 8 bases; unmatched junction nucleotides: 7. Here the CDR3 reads CASSLSDRGTGELFF. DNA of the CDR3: TGTGCCAGCAGTTTGAGCGACAGGGGGACGGGGGAGCTGTTTTTT.